A single sample is the source of the 20 T cell receptor beta chains below, sequenced in a study of blood T cell repertoires in COVID-19. The method was immunoSEQ multiplex PCR; TCRdb's version includes in-frame clones alone and lacks a portion of them. The data contain around 180,000 clones, about 82% of them seen just once; the ten biggest clones take up roughly 8.7%. What was sequenced was PBMCs or T cells enriched from blood (not recorded which). The receptors stem from a woman aged 25 to 39 who had recovered from COVID-19.

This sequence joins TRBV24-1 and TRBJ2-1, with TRBD2 matching over 8 bases. Per the germline V gene, CDR1 is KGHDR and CDR2 is SFDVKD. V gave up 4 bases and J gave up 0 bases; unmatched junction bases: 4. This CDR3 comprises 16 residues. CDR3 in amino acids: CATSDPTSGSYNEQFF. CDR3 nucleotide sequence: TGTGCCACCAGTGACCCAACTAGCGGCTCCTACAATGAGCAGTTCTTC.

Comment on this clone: Germline and junction disagree at one end, which may indicate a read error. This chain uses TRBV6-5 with TRBJ1-2, with 10 bases matching TRBD1. Germline lookup yields CDR1 MNHEY and CDR2 SVGAGI. CDR3 length: 13 residues. The CDR3 loop is CASNRDRGPLFYF. For the CDR3, the DNA is TGTGCCAGCAATAGGGACAGGGGACCCCTCTTTTACTTC.

This clone has just one count. The chain employs TRBV4-2 and TRBJ2-5, with 13 bases aligning to TRBD2. The CDR3 loop spans 18 amino acids. The V gene's germline CDR1 is LGHNA and CDR2 YNFKEQ. V gave up 5 bases and J gave up 5 bases; unmatched junction bases: 14. The DNA for the CDR3 is TGTGCCAGCAGCGTAAGACTAGCGGGAGGTGGAGTGGGGGAGACCCAGTACTTC. It yields the protein CASSVRLAGGGVGETQYF.

V is TRBV2 and J is TRBJ1-1, with D possibly TRBD1 on 5 matching bases. The V and J ends lost 6 bases and 1 base respectively, with 18 bases between them. Germline-derived CDR1 and CDR2 are SNHLY and FYNNEI. CDR3 length equals 16 residues. The CDR3 loop is CASSQGAFFQNTEAFF. The DNA for the CDR3 is TGTGCCAGCAGCCAAGGGGCCTTCTTTCAGAACACTGAAGCTTTCTTT. The full variable domain, its missing parts supplied by reference TRBV2 and TRBJ1-1, is EPEVTQTPSHQVTQMGQEVILRCVPISNHLYFYWYRQILGQKVEFLVSFYNNEISEKSEIFDDQFSVERPDGSNFTLKIRSTKLEDSAMYFCASSQGAFFQNTEAFFGQGTRLTVV.

The gene calls are TRBV7-9 and TRBJ1-5; D is ambiguous. V was pared by 1 base and J by 12 bases, with 13 bases between. This CDR3 comprises 13 residues. Germline V gives CDR1 SEHNR, CDR2 FQNEAQ (reference sequence). For the CDR3, the DNA is TGTGCCAGCAGCTTAGGTCTTGGAAACAGCCAGCATTTT. Translation gives CASSLGLGNSQHF.

V gene TRBV10-3 combines with J gene TRBJ1-1; D is possibly TRBD1 (6 bases). CDR3 length equals 11 residues. CDR1 and CDR2 from the germline V gene are ENHRY and SYGVKD. V was clipped by 10 bases and J by 8 bases, with 14 bases between them. For the CDR3, the DNA is TGTGCCAGCCAGGGGAATTTGGAAGCTTTCTTT. Its protein product is CASQGNLEAFF.

The chain couples TRBV5-1 to TRBJ2-2; 10 bases align to TRBD1. The length of the CDR3 is 16 residues. J gave up 3 bases and V 3 bases, and 5 bases lay outside the gene matches. CDR1 SGHRS and CDR2 YFSETQ come from the germline V gene. CDR3 sequence (DNA): TGCGCCAGCAGCTCGACAGGGGGCGTCGACACCGGGGAGCTGTTTTTT. As protein: CASSSTGGVDTGELFF.

This chain links TRBV6-5 with TRBJ1-3; D not certain. CDR1 and CDR2 (germline): MNHEY, SVGAGI. The CDR3 has 15 amino acids. V lost 6 bases to trimming and J lost 0 bases, with 12 bases between them. The CDR3: CASRLDGNSGNTIYF. CDR3 sequence (DNA): TGTGCCAGCAGACTAGACGGCAACTCTGGAAACACCATATATTTT.

The CDR3, as DNA: TGTGCCAGCAGTTACTCGCGACAGGGAACTAACTATGGCTACACCTTC. Translating gives CASSYSRQGTNYGYTF. V gene TRBV6-5 combines with J gene TRBJ1-2; TRBD1 matches 7 bases. This CDR3 has 16 residues. Looked up from germline, CDR1 is MNHEY and CDR2 is SVGAGI. Trimming at V came to 0 bases and at J to 0 bases, leaving 4 bases not matched to a gene.

This chain connects TRBV4-1 to TRBJ1-6; TRBD1 aligns across 10 bases. V shed 3 bases, J shed 10 bases, and the junction held 9 bases outside the gene matches. This CDR3 comprises 16 residues. Germline CDR1 is MGHRA and CDR2 is YSYEKL. The CDR3 DNA sequence: TGCGCCAGCAGCCAGGCGCCGGGACAGGGGTGGTCACCCCTCCACTTT. This encodes CASSQAPGQGWSPLHF.

The chain links TRBV27 to TRBJ2-7; no clear D. The ends were cut back, 0 bases at V and 2 bases at J, with 11 bases in the middle. The CDR3 length is 15 residues. Germline V gene lookup returns CDR1 MNHEY and CDR2 SMNVEV (reference sequence). CDR3 DNA: TGTGCCAGCAGTTTATCTGAGGTGCAGCCCTACGAGCAGTACTTC. Translating gives CASSLSEVQPYEQYF.

The chain recombines TRBV2 with TRBJ1-4, with 8 nucleotides matching TRBD1. In germline, CDR1 is SNHLY, CDR2 FYNNEI. The length of the CDR3 is 15 residues. V lost 6 bases, J lost 4 bases, and 7 bases stayed unmatched. The CDR3 loop is CASSAQGAGNEKLFF. As DNA, the CDR3 is TGTGCCAGCAGCGCCCAGGGGGCGGGTAATGAAAAACTGTTTTTT.

The genes are TRBV7-9 and TRBJ2-6, with D hard to call. Germline CDR1 is SEHNR and CDR2 is FQNEAQ (reference sequence). The CDR3 totals 19 residues. V dropped 3 bases and J dropped 4 bases, with 22 bases sitting between them. The DNA of the CDR3 is TGTGCCAGCAGCTTCGTCGGCTCGAATAGACAATCCGGGGCCAACGTCCTGACTTTC. This translates into CASSFVGSNRQSGANVLTF.

The chain uses TRBV6-5 and TRBJ2-7; 7 bases align to TRBD1. V lost 6 bases and J lost 6; bases outside the gene matches: 8. CDR1 is MNHEY and CDR2 is SVGAGI in the germline V gene. The CDR3 extends over 13 amino acids. The CDR3 is CASSRQGRLEQYF. DNA for the CDR3: TGTGCCAGCAGCCGACAGGGACGCCTCGAGCAGTACTTC.

The chain has TRBV28 and TRBJ1-2, with TRBD1 matching 7 bases. Germline-derived CDR1 and CDR2 are MDHEN and SYDVKM. The V segment lost 8 bases and the J segment 8 bases; nucleotides outside the gene matches: 8. CDR3 size: 12 residues. The CDR3 DNA sequence: TGTGCCAGCCATATACAGGGGCAAGGCTACACCTTC. Translating gives CASHIQGQGYTF.

J is TRBJ2-7 and V is TRBV10-3; D might be TRBD2 (5 bases). Trimming took off 0 bases at V and 0 bases at J, with 15 bases between the two ends. The CDR3 runs to 17 residues. Germline V gene data show CDR1 as ENHRY and CDR2 as SYGVKD. CDR3 amino acids: CAISESKGLVSSYEQYF. DNA of the CDR3: TGTGCCATCAGTGAGTCGAAAGGACTGGTGAGCTCCTACGAGCAGTACTTC.

J is TRBJ2-5 and V is TRBV18; TRBD1 aligns across 7 bases. Germline trimming cut 2 bases from V and 6 bases from J; bases unmatched to any gene: 12. The CDR3 extends over 16 amino acids. Germline CDR1 is KGHSH and CDR2 is LQKENI. The CDR3 reads CASSPEADRAMKTQYF. In DNA form, the CDR3 reads TGTGCCAGCTCACCAGAGGCCGACAGGGCCATGAAGACCCAGTACTTC.

The rearrangement uses TRBV6-5 and TRBJ2-1; perhaps TRBD2 as D (6 bases). The length of the CDR3 is 13 residues. Germline V gene sequence: CDR1 MNHEY, CDR2 SVGAGI. The ends were cut back, 8 bases at V and 9 bases at J, with 17 bases in the middle. The CDR3 region has the DNA TGTGCCAGCCACATCATTGGGGGACTTGAGCAGTTCTTC. It encodes CASHIIGGLEQFF.

This clone came up many times. V and J are TRBV4-2 and TRBJ2-6; 7 bases are shared with TRBD2. V dropped 0 bases and J dropped 2; count of bases not matched to a gene: 1. The CDR3 is 16 residues long. Germline CDR1 LGHNA, CDR2 YNFKEQ. The CDR3 loop reads CASSQDGGAGANVLTF. The DNA for the CDR3 is TGTGCCAGCAGCCAAGATGGGGGGGCTGGGGCCAACGTCCTGACTTTC.

The J gene is TRBJ2-7, the V gene TRBV24-1; 7 nucleotides line up with TRBD2. The CDR3 extends over 12 amino acids. Per the germline V gene, CDR1 is KGHDR and CDR2 is SFDVKD. V was clipped by 4 bases and J by 5 bases; unmatched bases: 1. CDR3 nucleotide sequence: TGTGCCACCAGTGAAGGACTAGACGAGCAGTACTTC. Residues: CATSEGLDEQYF.